These 30 T cell receptor beta chains share one sample of origin, sequenced in a study of blood T cell repertoires in COVID-19. Libraries were prepared by immunoSEQ multiplex PCR; TCRdb keeps only in-frame clonotypes and omits some of them. The data contain about 120,000 clones, 85% to 90% of them singletons. The sample comprised peripheral blood. The receptors were sampled from a woman aged 55 to 70 with COVID-19, enrolled during active disease.

The gene calls are TRBV5-8 and TRBJ1-6, with a weak D call TRBD1 (5 bases). The CDR3 consists of 15 residues. V lost 4 bases, J lost 8 bases, and 16 bases lay in between. CDR1 and CDR2 (germline): SGHTS, YDEGEE. Here the CDR3 reads CASSPGRVEHSPLHF. The CDR3 nucleotides are TGTGCCAGCAGCCCCGGCAGGGTAGAGCATTCACCCCTCCACTTT.

This chain links TRBV5-1 with TRBJ1-2; no clear D gene. Germline V CDR1 and CDR2: SGHRS, YFSETQ. The CDR3 is made up of 13 amino acids. Trimming removed 0 bases at V and 6 bases at J, with 9 bases between. The DNA for the CDR3 is TGCGCCAGCAGCTTGGGCGGGAACGATGGCTACACCTTC. Amino acid sequence: CASSLGGNDGYTF. Full variable domain (outside the CDR3, taken from reference TRBV5-1 and TRBJ1-2): KAGVTQTPRYLIKTRGQQVTLSCSPISGHRSVSWYQQTPGQGLQFLFEYFSETQRNKGNFPGRFSGRQFSNSRSEMNVSTLELGDSALYLCASSLGGNDGYTFGSGTRLTVV.

The chain combines TRBV5-1 with TRBJ1-1, with 12 bases identical to TRBD1. CDR1 and CDR2 (germline): SGHRS, YFSETQ. This CDR3 is 16 amino acids long. The V segment lost 2 bases and the J segment 5 bases; nucleotides outside the gene matches: 7. The CDR3 protein is CASSFGDRGRGTEAFF. The CDR3 DNA sequence: TGCGCCAGCAGCTTTGGGGACAGGGGGCGAGGTACTGAAGCTTTCTTT. Full variable domain (missing parts from reference TRBV5-1 and TRBJ1-1): KAGVTQTPRYLIKTRGQQVTLSCSPISGHRSVSWYQQTPGQGLQFLFEYFSETQRNKGNFPGRFSGRQFSNSRSEMNVSTLELGDSALYLCASSFGDRGRGTEAFFGQGTRLTVV.

The chain has TRBV19 and TRBJ1-5; D call uncertain. Trimming pared 10 bases from V and 3 bases from J, leaving 13 bases between. The CDR3 spans 13 residues. The germline V gene has CDR1 LNHDA and CDR2 SQIVND (reference sequence). CDR3 sequence: CATTDNPNQPQHF. In DNA, the CDR3 is TGTGCCACCACTGACAACCCCAATCAGCCCCAGCATTTT.

This clone has only a few counts. The genes are TRBV11-3 and TRBJ1-5; D is ambiguous. The germline V gene has CDR1 SGHNT and CDR2 YENEEA. This CDR3 spans 18 amino acids. V gave up 1 base and J gave up 2 bases, with 18 bases separating them. The CDR3 reads CASSLVFSCGCRNQPQHF. CDR3 coding DNA: TGTGCCAGCAGCTTAGTGTTCAGTTGCGGGTGTCGCAATCAGCCCCAGCATTTT.

The chain carries TRBV7-3 and TRBJ1-1, with 7 nucleotides matching TRBD1. Germline V gene sequence: CDR1 SGHTA, CDR2 FQGTGA. The CDR3 covers 15 residues. J lost 6 bases, V lost 5 bases, and 12 bases had no gene match. CDR3 nucleotides: TGTGCCAGCAGCATTACTACAGGGGTCGGGTCTGAAGCTTTCTTT. Translation gives CASSITTGVGSEAFF.

V and J are TRBV11-2 and TRBJ2-5; D is possibly TRBD1 (7 bases). CDR1 SGHAT and CDR2 FQNNGV come from the germline V gene. V lost 5 bases, J lost 2 bases, and 18 bases lay in between. The CDR3 extends over 16 amino acids. The CDR3 region has the DNA TGTGCCAGCAGCGATACTGCGACAGGGAGGCAAGAGACCCAGTACTTC. It codes for CASSDTATGRQETQYF. The variable domain in full, completed from reference TRBV11-2 and TRBJ2-5, reads EAGVAQSPRYKIIEKRQSVAFWCNPISGHATLYWYQQILGQGPKLLIQFQNNGVVDDSQLPKDRFSAERLKGVDSTLKIQPAKLEDSAVYLCASSDTATGRQETQYFGPGTRLLVL.

The chain recombines TRBV19 with TRBJ1-2; a possible D gene is TRBD1 (5 bases). CDR1 is LNHDA and CDR2 is SQIVND in the germline V gene (reference sequence). The CDR3 extends over 14 amino acids. V was clipped by 2 bases and J by 5 bases, with 12 bases between them. The DNA of the CDR3 is TGTGCCAGTAGTATACTCAGCAGGGAATATGGCTACACCTTC. Its protein is CASSILSREYGYTF.

The chain employs TRBV2 and TRBJ1-2; D uncertain. The CDR3 has 12 amino acids. From germline, CDR1 is SNHLY and CDR2 FYNNEI. Trimming cost V 5 bases and J 2 bases, with 6 bases left between them. DNA for the CDR3: TGTGCCAGCAGTCCCAGGAACTATGGCTACACCTTC. This translates into CASSPRNYGYTF.

This chain uses TRBV2 with TRBJ1-2; tentative D call: TRBD1 (6 bases). The CDR3 contains 15 residues. Trimming shortened V by 2 bases and J by 5 bases, and 15 bases separated the two germline ends. The germline V gene encodes CDR1 SNHLY and CDR2 FYNNEI. In nucleotides, the CDR3 is TGTGCCAGCAGTGAACTGGGGGCCCCAAATTATGGCTACACCTTC. Amino acids: CASSELGAPNYGYTF.

The CDR3: CASSLSRGTDTQYF. The CDR3 coding sequence is TGTGCCAGCAGCTTGAGCAGGGGGACAGATACGCAGTATTTT. The rearrangement uses TRBV11-2 and TRBJ2-3; 7 bases align to TRBD1. The trim removed 3 bases at V and 3 bases at J, leaving 3 bases unmatched. The length of the CDR3 is 14 residues. The V gene's germline CDR1 is SGHAT and CDR2 FQNNGV.

V and J are TRBV9 and TRBJ2-7; 10 nucleotides line up with TRBD1. With V trimmed by 1 base and J by 0 bases, 13 bases remained unmatched. The CDR3 runs 19 residues. Germline V gene lookup returns CDR1 SGDLS and CDR2 YYNGEE. The CDR3 loop reads CASSVTITGDRGCSYEQYF. Here the CDR3 DNA reads TGTGCCAGCAGCGTAACCATTACGGGGGACAGGGGCTGCTCCTACGAGCAGTACTTC.

For the CDR3, the DNA is TGTGCCAGCAGCTTTGGACAGTATCCAGATACGCAGTATTTT. Translation gives CASSFGQYPDTQYF. The V call is TRBV7-3, the J call TRBJ2-3, with a possible D match to TRBD1 (6 bases). Germline V gene sequence: CDR1 SGHTA, CDR2 FQGTGA. V was clipped by 3 bases and J by 4 bases, with 11 bases between them. CDR3 size: 14 residues. The full variable domain, completed using reference TRBV7-3 and TRBJ2-3, is GAGVSQTPSNKVTEKGKYVELRCDPISGHTALYWYRQSLGQGPEFLIYFQGTGAADDSGLPNDRFFAVRPEGSVSTLKIQRTERGDSAVYLCASSFGQYPDTQYFGPGTRLTVL.

The chain combines TRBV19 with TRBJ2-1, with 8 nucleotides matching TRBD2. This CDR3 contains 14 residues. Germline CDR1 LNHDA, CDR2 SQIVND (reference sequence). Germline trimming cut 8 bases from V and 9 bases from J; bases unmatched to any gene: 12. Here the CDR3 DNA reads TGTGCCAGTCGACGGACTAGCCCCGGTACTGAGCAGTTCTTC. Translating gives CASRRTSPGTEQFF.

This clone appeared a single time. The chain links TRBV19 to TRBJ1-2; 9 positions agree with TRBD1. Germline V gene data show CDR1 as LNHDA and CDR2 as SQIVND (reference sequence). The junction had 6 bases not matched to a gene; V was cut back by 2 bases and J by 8 bases. This CDR3 has 14 residues. CDR3 bases: TGTGCCAGTAGTATACGTCGGGACAGGGTCGGCTACACCTTC. Translating it yields CASSIRRDRVGYTF. The full variable domain, rest sourced from reference TRBV19 and TRBJ1-2, is DGGITQSPKYLFRKEGQNVTLSCEQNLNHDAMYWYRQDPGQGLRLIYYSQIVNDFQKGDIAEGYSVSREKKESFPLTVTSAQKNPTAFYLCASSIRRDRVGYTFGSGTRLTVV.

The chain has TRBV18 and TRBJ2-1; 8 bases are shared with TRBD2. CDR1 KGHSH and CDR2 LQKENI come from the germline V gene. J gave up 2 bases and V 4 bases, and 7 bases lay outside the gene matches. This CDR3 has 16 residues. The CDR3 nucleotides read TGTGCCAGCTCACTAGAGCGGGGGAGAACCTACAATGAGCAGTTCTTC. It yields the protein CASSLERGRTYNEQFF.

V usage is TRBV19 and J usage is TRBJ1-2; D is ambiguous. This CDR3 is 15 amino acids long. V was trimmed by 1 base and J by 0 bases, leaving 9 bases between them. The germline CDR1 and CDR2 sequences are LNHDA and SQIVND (reference sequence). The CDR3 reads CASSIVPDSNYGYTF. The CDR3, as DNA: TGTGCCAGTAGTATAGTCCCAGACTCTAACTATGGCTACACCTTC. The full variable domain, its missing parts supplied by reference TRBV19 and TRBJ1-2, is DGGITQSPKYLFRKEGQNVTLSCEQNLNHDAMYWYRQDPGQGLRLIYYSQIVNDFQKGDIAEGYSVSREKKESFPLTVTSAQKNPTAFYLCASSIVPDSNYGYTFGSGTRLTVV.

This clone was seen more than once but under ten times. The rearrangement joins TRBV11-3 to TRBJ2-2; 7 bases fit TRBD1. V was pared by 5 bases and J by 0 bases, with 3 bases of the junction left unmatched. The germline V gene has CDR1 SGHNT and CDR2 YENEEA. The CDR3 has 15 amino acids. The CDR3 loop reads CASSPGQPNTGELFF. The CDR3 DNA is TGTGCCAGCAGCCCGGGACAGCCGAACACCGGGGAGCTGTTTTTT.

J is TRBJ1-2 and V is TRBV5-1; tentatively, D is TRBD1 (6 bases). Germline V CDR1 and CDR2: SGHRS, YFSETQ. The CDR3 runs 15 residues. V dropped 3 bases and J dropped 5 bases, with 17 bases sitting between them. CDR3 in amino acids: CASSSKQGEVYGYTF. CDR3 nucleotides: TGCGCCAGCAGCTCTAAACAGGGAGAGGTTTATGGCTACACCTTC.

The genes are TRBV19 and TRBJ1-1; 7 nucleotides match TRBD1. The V gene's germline CDR1 is LNHDA and CDR2 SQIVND (reference sequence). The V and J ends lost 6 bases and 3 bases, in that order; junction bases with no gene match: 4. The CDR3 loop spans 13 amino acids. The CDR3: CASRSQGDTEAFF. DNA of the CDR3: TGTGCCAGTAGATCTCAGGGGGACACTGAAGCTTTCTTT.

This clone occurred once. V gene TRBV27 combines with J gene TRBJ1-4; D may be TRBD1 (5 bases). Trimming left V 1 base short and J 8 bases short, with 14 bases between. The CDR3 sequence is 15 residues long. Per germline, CDR1 MNHEY and CDR2 SMNVEV (reference sequence). DNA for the CDR3: TGTGCCAGCAGTTTATGGGGCAGGGCAAACGAAAAACTGTTTTTT. It translates to CASSLWGRANEKLFF.

This chain uses TRBV20-1 with TRBJ2-2; 10 positions match TRBD2. Trimming took 3 bases from V and 6 from J; bases not matched to a gene: 10. Looked up from germline, CDR1 is DFQATT and CDR2 is SNEGSKA (reference sequence). This CDR3 spans 16 amino acids. This CDR3 reads CSASIPGLATSGELFF. CDR3 sequence (DNA): TGCAGTGCTAGTATCCCGGGACTAGCGACCTCCGGGGAGCTGTTTTTT.

The chain joins TRBV13 to TRBJ1-1; tentative D call: TRBD1 (5 bases). This CDR3 comprises 14 residues. V was trimmed by 6 bases and J by 0 bases, leaving 11 bases between them. Germline loops: CDR1 PRHDT, CDR2 FYEKMQ (reference sequence). CDR3 sequence reads: CASRGGTVNTEAFF. The CDR3 DNA reads TGTGCCAGCAGAGGCGGGACGGTGAACACTGAAGCTTTCTTT.

This clone was counted between two and nine times. The chain carries TRBV11-2 and TRBJ1-1, with no clear D. Germline lookup yields CDR1 SGHAT and CDR2 FQNNGV. The length of the CDR3 is 14 residues. V lost 0 bases to trimming and J lost 0 bases, with 5 bases between them. Here the CDR3 DNA reads TGTGCCAGCAGCTTAGATAGTATGAACACTGAAGCTTTCTTT. This translates into CASSLDSMNTEAFF.

With regard to this clone: Other DNA sequences in the same sample also yield this CDR3. The chain combines TRBV19 with TRBJ1-1; 7 bases are shared with TRBD1. This CDR3 has 14 amino acids. Germline V lookup: CDR1 LNHDA, CDR2 SQIVND (reference sequence). The J segment lost 0 bases and the V segment lost 6 bases, leaving 4 bases of the junction unmatched. The CDR3 loop is CASSPQGLNTEAFF. DNA for the CDR3: TGTGCCAGTAGCCCACAGGGGTTGAACACTGAAGCTTTCTTT.

The chain is built from TRBV7-2 and TRBJ1-5; TRBD1 aligns across 9 bases. This CDR3 is 16 amino acids long. Germline loops: CDR1 SGHTA, CDR2 FQGNSA. J lost 6 bases, V lost 0 bases, and 6 bases had no gene match. The CDR3 nucleotides read TGTGCCAGCAGCTTAGCCATTACAGGGGGCGGTCAGCCCCAGCATTTT. The encoded protein is CASSLAITGGGQPQHF.

The chain links TRBV6-2 or TRBV6-3 to TRBJ2-7; 7 bases are shared with TRBD1. Trimming removed 5 bases from V and 3 bases from J; junction bases left unmatched: 4. The CDR3 length is 13 residues. The germline V gene has CDR1 MNHEY and CDR2 SVGEGT. CDR3: CASSPTGNYEQYF. The CDR3 nucleotides read TGTGCCAGCAGTCCGACAGGGAACTACGAGCAGTACTTC.

The rearrangement uses TRBV6-5 and TRBJ2-5, with D possibly being TRBD2 (7 bases). V lost 4 bases and J lost 5, with 20 bases in between. CDR3 length equals 16 residues. Germline V gene data show CDR1 as MNHEY and CDR2 as SVGAGI. The CDR3 region is CASSSPRGGHRETQYF. The CDR3 nucleotides are TGTGCCAGCAGTTCCCCGAGGGGGGGGCATCGGGAGACCCAGTACTTC.

Concerning this clone itself: The sample carries other DNA sequences with the same CDR3. This chain uses TRBV19 with TRBJ2-6, with D hard to call. The CDR3 has 14 amino acids. Per germline, CDR1 LNHDA and CDR2 SQIVND (reference sequence). Trimming pared 3 bases from V and 1 base from J, leaving 4 bases between. CDR3 sequence: CASSILSGANVLTF. DNA of the CDR3: TGTGCCAGTAGTATTTTATCTGGGGCCAACGTCCTGACTTTC. The complete variable domain, with remaining parts taken from reference TRBV19 and TRBJ2-6, reads DGGITQSPKYLFRKEGQNVTLSCEQNLNHDAMYWYRQDPGQGLRLIYYSQIVNDFQKGDIAEGYSVSREKKESFPLTVTSAQKNPTAFYLCASSILSGANVLTFGAGSRLTVL.

The CDR3 loop reads CASSRGSKYTEAFF. The DNA for the CDR3 is TGTGCCAGCAGTAGGGGAAGTAAGTACACTGAAGCTTTCTTT. V is TRBV6-5 and J is TRBJ1-1; the D gene is possibly TRBD1 (5 bases). Deletions cut 5 bases from V and 3 bases from J, with 13 bases between. CDR1 is MNHEY, CDR2 SVGAGI, per germline. There are 14 residues in the CDR3.